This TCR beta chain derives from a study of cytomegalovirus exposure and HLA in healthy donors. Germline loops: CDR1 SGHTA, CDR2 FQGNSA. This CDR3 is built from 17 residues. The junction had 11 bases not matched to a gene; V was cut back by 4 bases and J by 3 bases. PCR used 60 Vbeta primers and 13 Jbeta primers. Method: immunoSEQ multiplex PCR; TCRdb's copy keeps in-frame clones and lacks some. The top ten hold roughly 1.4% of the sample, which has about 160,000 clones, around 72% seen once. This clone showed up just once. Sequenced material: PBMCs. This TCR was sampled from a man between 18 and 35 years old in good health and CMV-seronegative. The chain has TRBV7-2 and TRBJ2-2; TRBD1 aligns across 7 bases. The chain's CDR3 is CASSWHMTGLDTGELFF. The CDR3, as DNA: TGTGCCAGCAGCTGGCATATGACAGGGTTGGACACCGGGGAGCTGTTTTTT.